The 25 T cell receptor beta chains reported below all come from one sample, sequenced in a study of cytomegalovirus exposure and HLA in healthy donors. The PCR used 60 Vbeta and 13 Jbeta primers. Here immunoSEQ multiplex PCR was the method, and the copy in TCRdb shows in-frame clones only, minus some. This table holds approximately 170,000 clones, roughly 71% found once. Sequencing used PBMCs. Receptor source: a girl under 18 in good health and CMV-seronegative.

CDR3 sequence (DNA): TGTGCCAGCAGCCGGGACACCACGAACACTGAAGCTTTCTTT. Translated, it gives CASSRDTTNTEAFF. This sequence joins TRBV2 and TRBJ1-1, with a tentative D call TRBD1 (6 bases). Germline V gives CDR1 SNHLY, CDR2 FYNNEI. V was pared by 6 bases and J by 1 base, with 12 bases between. This CDR3 spans 14 amino acids.

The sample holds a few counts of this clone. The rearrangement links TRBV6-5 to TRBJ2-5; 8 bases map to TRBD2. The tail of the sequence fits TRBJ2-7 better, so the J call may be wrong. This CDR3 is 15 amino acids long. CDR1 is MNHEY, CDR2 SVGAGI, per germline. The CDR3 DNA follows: TGTGCCAGCAACCCGGGGGGGGATATCTCCTACGAGCAGTACTTC. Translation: CASNPGGDISYEQYF.

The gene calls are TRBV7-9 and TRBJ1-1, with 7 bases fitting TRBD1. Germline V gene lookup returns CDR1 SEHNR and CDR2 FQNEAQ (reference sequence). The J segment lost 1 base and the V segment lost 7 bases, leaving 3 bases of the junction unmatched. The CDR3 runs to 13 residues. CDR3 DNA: TGTGCCAGCACGTGGACAGGGAACACTGAAGCTTTCTTT. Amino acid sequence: CASTWTGNTEAFF.

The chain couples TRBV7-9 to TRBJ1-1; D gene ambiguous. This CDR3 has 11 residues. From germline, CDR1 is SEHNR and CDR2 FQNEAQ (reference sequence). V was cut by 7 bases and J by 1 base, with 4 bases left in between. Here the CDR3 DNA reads TGTGCCAGCACAGGGAACACTGAAGCTTTCTTT. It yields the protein CASTGNTEAFF.

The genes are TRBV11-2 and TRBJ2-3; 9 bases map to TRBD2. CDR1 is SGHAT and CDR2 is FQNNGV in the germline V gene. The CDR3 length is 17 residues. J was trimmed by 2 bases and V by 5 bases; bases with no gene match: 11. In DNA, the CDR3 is TGTGCCAGCAGCGCAATTATAGCGGGGGCGATCACAGATACGCAGTATTTT. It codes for CASSAIIAGAITDTQYF.

In DNA form, the CDR3 reads TGTGCCAGCAGCCTGTTTAGCGGGGGGGTGAACACCGGGGAGCTGTTTTTT. This sequence encodes CASSLFSGGVNTGELFF. The gene calls are TRBV11-3 and TRBJ2-2; 11 bases match TRBD2. V dropped 5 bases and J dropped 1; count of bases not matched to a gene: 6. CDR3 length: 17 amino acids. Germline V lookup: CDR1 SGHNT, CDR2 YENEEA.

CDR3 amino acids: CATSRARDGSQPQHF. The CDR3 region has the DNA TGTGCCACCAGCAGAGCCAGGGATGGTAGTCAGCCCCAGCATTTT. The rearrangement links TRBV15 to TRBJ1-5, with D perhaps TRBD1 (5 bases). CDR1 LNHNV and CDR2 YYDKDF come from the germline V gene (reference sequence). Trimming removed 1 base at V and 6 bases at J, with 13 bases between. The CDR3 loop spans 15 amino acids.

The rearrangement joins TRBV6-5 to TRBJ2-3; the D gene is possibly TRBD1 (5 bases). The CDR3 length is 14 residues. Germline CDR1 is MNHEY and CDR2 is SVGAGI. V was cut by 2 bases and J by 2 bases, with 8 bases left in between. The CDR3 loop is CASSYRGFTDTQYF. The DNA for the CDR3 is TGTGCCAGCAGTTACAGGGGATTCACAGATACGCAGTATTTT.

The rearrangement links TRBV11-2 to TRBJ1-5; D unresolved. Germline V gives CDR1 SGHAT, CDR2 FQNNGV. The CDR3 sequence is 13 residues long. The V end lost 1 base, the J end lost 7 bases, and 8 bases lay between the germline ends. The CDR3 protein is CASSLGEGQPQHF. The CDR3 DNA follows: TGTGCCAGCAGCTTAGGAGAGGGACAGCCCCAGCATTTT.

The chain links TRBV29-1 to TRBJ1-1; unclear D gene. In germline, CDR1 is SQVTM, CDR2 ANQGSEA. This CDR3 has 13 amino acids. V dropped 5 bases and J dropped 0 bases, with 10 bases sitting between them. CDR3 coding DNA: TGCAGCGTTCATACACCCATGAACACTGAAGCTTTCTTT. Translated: CSVHTPMNTEAFF. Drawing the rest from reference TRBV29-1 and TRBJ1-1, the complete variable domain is SAVISQKPSRDICQRGTSLTIQCQVDSQVTMMFWYRQQPGQSLTLIATANQGSEATYESGFVIDKFPISRPNLTFSTLTVSNMSPEDSSIYLCSVHTPMNTEAFFGQGTRLTVV.

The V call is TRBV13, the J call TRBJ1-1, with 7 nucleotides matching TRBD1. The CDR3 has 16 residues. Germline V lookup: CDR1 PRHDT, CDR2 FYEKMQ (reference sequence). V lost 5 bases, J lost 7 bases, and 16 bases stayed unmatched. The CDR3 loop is CASSLIGGRRVDEAFF. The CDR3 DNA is TGTGCCAGCAGCCTAATAGGGGGCAGGAGGGTGGATGAAGCTTTCTTT.

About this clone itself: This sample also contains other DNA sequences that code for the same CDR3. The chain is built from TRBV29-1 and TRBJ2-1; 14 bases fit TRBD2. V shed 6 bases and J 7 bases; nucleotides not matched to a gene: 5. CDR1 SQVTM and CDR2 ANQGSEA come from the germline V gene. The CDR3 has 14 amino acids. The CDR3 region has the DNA TGCAGCGTCGCAAGACTAGCGGGGGGGAATGAGCAGTTCTTC. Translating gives CSVARLAGGNEQFF.

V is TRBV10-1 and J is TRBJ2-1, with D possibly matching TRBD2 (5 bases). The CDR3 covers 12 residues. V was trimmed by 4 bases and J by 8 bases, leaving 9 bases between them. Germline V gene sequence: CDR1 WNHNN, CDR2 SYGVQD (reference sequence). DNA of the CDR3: TGCGCCAGCAGTGGAGGGTTGCATGAGCAGTTCTTC. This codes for CASSGGLHEQFF.

The CDR3, as DNA: TGTGCCTGGACCGCCGGGTCGAATTCACCCCTCCACTTT. Protein: CAWTAGSNSPLHF. This chain links TRBV30 with TRBJ1-6; D gene ambiguous. The CDR3 totals 13 residues. Germline V gene data show CDR1 as GTSNPN and CDR2 as SVGIG (reference sequence). The V and J ends lost 4 bases and 7 bases respectively, with 11 bases between them.

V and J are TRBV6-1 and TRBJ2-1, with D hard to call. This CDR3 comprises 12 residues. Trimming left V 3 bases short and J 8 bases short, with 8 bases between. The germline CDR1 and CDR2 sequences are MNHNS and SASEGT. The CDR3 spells CASSEQYDEQFF. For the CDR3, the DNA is TGTGCCAGCAGTGAGCAGTACGATGAGCAGTTCTTC.

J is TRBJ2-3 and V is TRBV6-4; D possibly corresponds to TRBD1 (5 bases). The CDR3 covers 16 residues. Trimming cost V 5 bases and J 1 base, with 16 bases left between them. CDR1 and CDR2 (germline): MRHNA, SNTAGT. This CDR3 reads CASSPKGAQGTDTQYF. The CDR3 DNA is TGTGCCAGCAGTCCGAAAGGGGCGCAGGGCACAGATACGCAGTATTTT.

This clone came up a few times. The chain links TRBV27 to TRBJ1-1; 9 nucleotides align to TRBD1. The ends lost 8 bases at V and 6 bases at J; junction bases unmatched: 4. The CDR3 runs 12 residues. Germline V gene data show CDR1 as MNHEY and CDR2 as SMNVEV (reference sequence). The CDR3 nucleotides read TGTGCCAGCGGGACAGGGATCTCTGAAGCTTTCTTT. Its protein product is CASGTGISEAFF.

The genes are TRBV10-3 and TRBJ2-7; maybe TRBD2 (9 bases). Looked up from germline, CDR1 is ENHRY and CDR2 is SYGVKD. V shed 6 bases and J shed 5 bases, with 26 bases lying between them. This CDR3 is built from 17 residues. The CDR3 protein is CAISGQGWGGGANEQYF. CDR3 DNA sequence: TGTGCCATCAGCGGACAGGGATGGGGCGGGGGGGCAAACGAGCAGTACTTC.

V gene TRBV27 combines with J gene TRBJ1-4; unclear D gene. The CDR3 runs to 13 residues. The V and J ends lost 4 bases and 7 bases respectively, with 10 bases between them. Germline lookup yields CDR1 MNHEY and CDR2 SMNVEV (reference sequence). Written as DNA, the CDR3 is TGTGCCAGCAGTTGGAGGGAGGGTGAAAAACTGTTTTTT. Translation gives CASSWREGEKLFF.

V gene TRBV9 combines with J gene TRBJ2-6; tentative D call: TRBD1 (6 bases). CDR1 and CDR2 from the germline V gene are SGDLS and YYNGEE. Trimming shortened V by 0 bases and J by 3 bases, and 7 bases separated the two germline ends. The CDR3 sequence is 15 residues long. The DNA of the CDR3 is TGTGCCAGCAGCGTAGGGGGGCGTGGGGCCAACGTCCTGACTTTC. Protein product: CASSVGGRGANVLTF.

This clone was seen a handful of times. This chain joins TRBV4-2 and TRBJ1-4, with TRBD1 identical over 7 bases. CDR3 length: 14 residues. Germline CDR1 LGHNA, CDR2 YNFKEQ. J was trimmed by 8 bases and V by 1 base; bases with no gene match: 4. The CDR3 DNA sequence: TGTGCCAGCAGCCAAGGCCAGGGGGAGGAAAAACTGTTTTTT. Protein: CASSQGQGEEKLFF.

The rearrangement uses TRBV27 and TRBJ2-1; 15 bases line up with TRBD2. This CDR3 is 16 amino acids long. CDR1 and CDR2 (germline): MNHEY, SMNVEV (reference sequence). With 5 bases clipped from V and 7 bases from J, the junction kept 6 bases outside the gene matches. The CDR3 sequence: CASSRGLAGGPNEQFF. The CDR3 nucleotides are TGTGCCAGCAGTCGGGGACTAGCGGGGGGACCAAATGAGCAGTTCTTC.

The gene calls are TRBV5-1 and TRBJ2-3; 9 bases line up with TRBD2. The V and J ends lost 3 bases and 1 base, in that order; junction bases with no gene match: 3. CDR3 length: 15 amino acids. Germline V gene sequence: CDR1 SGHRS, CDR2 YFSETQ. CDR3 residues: CASSSWTSGTDTQYF. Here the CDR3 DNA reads TGCGCCAGCAGCTCGTGGACTAGCGGCACAGATACGCAGTATTTT.

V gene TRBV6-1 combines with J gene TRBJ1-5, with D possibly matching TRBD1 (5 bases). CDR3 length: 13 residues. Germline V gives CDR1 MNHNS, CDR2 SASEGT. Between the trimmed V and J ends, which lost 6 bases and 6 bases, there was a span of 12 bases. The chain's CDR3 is CASSPGGTQPQHF. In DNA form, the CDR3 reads TGTGCCAGCAGCCCTGGGGGGACTCAGCCCCAGCATTTT.

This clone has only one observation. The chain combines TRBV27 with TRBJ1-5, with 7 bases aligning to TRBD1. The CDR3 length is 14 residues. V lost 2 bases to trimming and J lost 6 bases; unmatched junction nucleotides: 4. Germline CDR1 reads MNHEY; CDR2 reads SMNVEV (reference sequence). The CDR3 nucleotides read TGTGCCAGCAGTTTAACAGGGGTGAGTCAGCCCCAGCATTTT. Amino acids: CASSLTGVSQPQHF.